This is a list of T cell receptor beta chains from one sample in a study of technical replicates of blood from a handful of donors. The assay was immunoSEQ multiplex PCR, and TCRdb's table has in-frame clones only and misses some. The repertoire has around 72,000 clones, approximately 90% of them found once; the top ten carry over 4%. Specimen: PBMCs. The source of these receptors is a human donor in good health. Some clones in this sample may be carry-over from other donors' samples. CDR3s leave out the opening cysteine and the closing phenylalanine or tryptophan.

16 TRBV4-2 ASSPSTRGGTYYNEQF
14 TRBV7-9 ASSLARGITHNEQF
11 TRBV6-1 ASSDLVLETQY
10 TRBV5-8 ASSFWRGEQF
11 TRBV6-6 ASKKRETGELF
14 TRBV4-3 ASSQDLGGGANEQF
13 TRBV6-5 ASRKGDRVIGTQY
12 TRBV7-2 ASSSDRGRTEAF
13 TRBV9 ASSAGTSVVDTQY
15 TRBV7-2 ASSLAPAGFGNSPLH
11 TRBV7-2 ASKTEEGYGYT
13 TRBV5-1 ASSRGLAGDYEQY
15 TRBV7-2 ASSLAIAGGSTDTQY
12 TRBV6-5 ASSYNIGVTEAF
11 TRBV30 AWADRGNYGYT
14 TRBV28 ASWGGLTAGKDTQY
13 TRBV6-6 ASRLQDSSNQPQH
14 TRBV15 ATSRPDRGFTDTQY
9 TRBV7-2 ASSSNTEAF
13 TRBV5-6 ASSLRAGSRYGYT
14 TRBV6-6 ASSYPLENPLYGYT
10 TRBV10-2 ASSEQGNEAF
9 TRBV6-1 ASSQSYEQY
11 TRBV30 AWSFQGTGELF
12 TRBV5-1 ASSFNPGLNGYT
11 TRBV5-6 ASSSGGWETQY
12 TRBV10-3 AITPVVTNYGYT
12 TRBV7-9 ASSPLTSTDTQY
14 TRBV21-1 ASSKDSGQGLGTQY
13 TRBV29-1 SVVPSGRGSYEQY
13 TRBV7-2 ASSLGGPSTDTQY
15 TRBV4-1 ASSQDQLAGATGELF
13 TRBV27 ACQRRGGSPYEQY
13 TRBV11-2 ASSLDTGGGETQY
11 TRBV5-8 ASTEGANYGYT
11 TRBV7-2 ASSLAPSNEQF
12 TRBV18 ASSTLGTGAEQY
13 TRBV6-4 ASSDRPPGRGEQY
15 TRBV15 ATSRAPGGPPADTQY
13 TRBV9 ASSVGLGRGYGYT
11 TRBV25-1 ASSELRGHEAF
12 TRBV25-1 ASSSQGTNQPQH
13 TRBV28 ASDTGSSYNSPLH
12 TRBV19 ASQDSPPGSPLH
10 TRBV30 AWRGLTGELF
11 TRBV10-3 AISESPPRGYT
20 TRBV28 ASSSIYKGGTSGGAIGYEQY